Following are 30 T cell receptor beta chains from one sample sequenced in a study of CD8+CD57+ T cells in acquired aplastic anemia. Genomic DNA served as template for TCR beta VDJ and CDR3 profiling. TCRdb re-derived calls from the reads in MiXCR, one entry per CDR3 protein. The profile shows under 200,000 distinct CDR3 sequences, just under 45% of them singletons. Specimen: sorted CD4+, CD8+, or CD8+CD57+ T cells (not recorded which) from PBMCs. The receptors originated from a human donor in good health.

The table lists this clonotype with a few counts. The chain combines TRBV6-5 with TRBJ1-2; D is unresolved. CDR1 and CDR2 from the germline V gene are MNHEY and SVGAGI. Deletions cut 0 bases from V and 8 bases from J, with 16 bases between. The CDR3 covers 15 residues. CDR3 sequence: CASSYSGAYFGGYTF. The DNA for the CDR3 is TGTGCCAGCAGTTACTCAGGCGCTTATTTTGGCGGCTACACCTTC.

In the case of this clonotype: Just one base apart from a much larger clone, this may be a read error. The CDR3 protein is CASSLLSNEQFF. The CDR3 nucleotides read TGTGCCAGCAGTTTATTGAGCAATGAGCAGTTCTTC. The V gene is TRBV12-3 or TRBV12-4, the J gene TRBJ2-1, with unresolved D. Trimming stripped 2 bases from V and 6 bases from J, with 5 bases between. The CDR3 is 12 residues long.

On this clonotype itself: Possible read error: a much larger clone is one base away. This chain uses TRBV30 with TRBJ2-5, with D perhaps assigned TRBD1 or TRBD2 (5 bases each). CDR1 is GTSNPN and CDR2 is SVGIG in the germline V gene (reference sequence). V shed 1 base and J shed 5 bases, with 8 bases lying between them. CDR3 length equals 12 residues. Here the CDR3 reads CAWSAGRETQYF. CDR3 nucleotide sequence: TGTGCCTGGAGTGCGGGGCGGGAGACCCAGTACTTC.

Comments on this clonotype: Relative to the germline gene, one junction end is altered; a read error may explain this. The V and J genes are TRBV10-3 and TRBJ2-2, with D perhaps given as TRBD1 or TRBD2 (6 bases each). CDR1 and CDR2 from the germline V gene are ENHRY and SYGVKD. The CDR3 extends over 16 amino acids. The CDR3 nucleotides read TGTGCCAGCAGTGAAATAGGGGGGAGGCACACCGGGGAGCTGTTTTTT. Amino acid sequence: CASSEIGGRHTGELFF.

This clonotype was found many times. The chain is built from TRBV5-1 and TRBJ2-5; no reliable D call. V dropped 1 base and J dropped 2 bases, with 9 bases sitting between them. Germline assignment: CDR1 SGHRS and CDR2 YFSETQ. The CDR3 covers 14 residues. CDR3: CASSLTTTQETQYF. Written as DNA, the CDR3 is TGCGCCAGCAGCTTGACGACAACGCAAGAGACCCAGTACTTC.

The rearrangement links TRBV2 to TRBJ1-6, with 9 bases lining up with TRBD1. This CDR3 contains 15 residues. Unmatched junction bases numbered 5, after V lost 6 bases and J lost 5 bases. Germline V gives CDR1 SNHLY, CDR2 FYNNEI. CDR3 DNA: TGTGCCAGCAGCGAGACAGGGGGTCATAATTCACCCCTCCACTTT. Translated, it gives CASSETGGHNSPLHF.

This chain links TRBV19 with TRBJ1-1; TRBD1 might be the D (6 bases). Germline CDR1 LNHDA, CDR2 SQIVND (reference sequence). The ends were cut back, 9 bases at V and 1 base at J, with 30 bases in the middle. This CDR3 is built from 19 residues. The CDR3 DNA reads TGTGCCAGCCACCAATCGAGAGCCGAGAACAGGGCGCGGAACACTGAAGCTTTCTTT. It specifies CASHQSRAENRARNTEAFF.

The chain uses TRBV2 and TRBJ2-1; 11 bases are a match to TRBD2. Germline-derived CDR1 and CDR2 are SNHLY and FYNNEI. V shed 2 bases, J shed 4 bases, and the junction held 4 bases outside the gene matches. This CDR3 contains 16 residues. The CDR3 region has the DNA TGTGCCAGCAGTGAATCCCTAGCGGGAGGATACAATGAGCAGTTCTTC. Protein product: CASSESLAGGYNEQFF.

The chain joins TRBV27 to TRBJ2-7; 8 bases line up with TRBD1. Germline V gene data show CDR1 as MNHEY and CDR2 as SMNVEV (reference sequence). J gave up 3 bases and V 5 bases, and 12 bases lay outside the gene matches. The CDR3 extends over 16 amino acids. The CDR3 DNA sequence: TGTGCCAGCAGTGAAGTACCGCCGGGACAGGTCTACGAGCAGTACTTC. Encoded protein: CASSEVPPGQVYEQYF.

The chain links TRBV15 to TRBJ2-3, with 9 bases identical to TRBD2. The junction had 6 bases not matched to a gene; V was cut back by 5 bases and J by 0 bases. The germline V gene has CDR1 LNHNV and CDR2 YYDKDF (reference sequence). This CDR3 is 16 amino acids long. The CDR3 is CATSSRLAASTDTQYF. The CDR3 DNA is TGTGCCACCAGCTCCCGACTAGCGGCGAGCACAGATACGCAGTATTTT.

CDR3 sequence: CASNDSPYNEQFF. CDR3 DNA sequence: TGTGCCAGCAACGACAGTCCCTACAATGAGCAGTTCTTC. The chain links TRBV7-9 to TRBJ2-1; perhaps TRBD1 as D (5 bases). Germline CDR1 SEHNR, CDR2 FQNEAQ (reference sequence). V was trimmed by 7 bases and J by 2 bases, leaving 9 bases between them. The CDR3 loop spans 13 amino acids.

The chain carries TRBV2 and TRBJ2-3, with D uncertain. The CDR3 is made up of 12 amino acids. Germline V gene data show CDR1 as SNHLY and CDR2 as FYNNEI. Between the trimmed V and J ends, which lost 9 bases and 0 bases, there was a span of 7 bases. CDR3 loop: CARTLSTDTQYF. The DNA for the CDR3 is TGTGCCAGAACACTTAGCACAGATACGCAGTATTTT. Based on the CDR3 plus reference TRBV2 and TRBJ2-3, the full variable domain is EPEVTQTPSHQVTQMGQEVILRCVPISNHLYFYWYRQILGQKVEFLVSFYNNEISEKSEIFDDQFSVERPDGSNFTLKIRSTKLEDSAMYFCARTLSTDTQYFGPGTRLTVL.

This clonotype was recorded once. The V call is TRBV15, the J call TRBJ2-7; 9 nucleotides match TRBD2. V lost 3 bases to trimming and J lost 6 bases; unmatched junction nucleotides: 3. Germline CDR1 is LNHNV and CDR2 is YYDKDF (reference sequence). This CDR3 has 13 amino acids. The CDR3 DNA is TGTGCCACCAGCAGGGGGACTAGCCGCGAGCAGTACTTC. Its protein is CATSRGTSREQYF.

Turning to this clonotype: A much larger clone differs from this one at a single base, so this may be a read error. This chain joins TRBV5-1 and TRBJ2-1, with D perhaps TRBD1 or TRBD2 (5 bases each). The V end lost 4 bases, the J end lost 7 bases, and 12 bases lay between the germline ends. Germline loops: CDR1 SGHRS, CDR2 YFSETQ. The CDR3 covers 13 residues. DNA of the CDR3: TGCGCCAGCAGCCTGTCAGAGGGGAATGAGCAGTTCTTC. This gives the protein CASSLSEGNEQFF.

About this clonotype: A read error may explain this, as a much larger clone is one base away. This CDR3 is missing its conserved last phenylalanine or tryptophan, likely due to a read error. The genes are TRBV6-2 or TRBV6-3 and TRBJ2-7, with 13 positions matching TRBD2. The CDR3 consists of 18 residues. The junction had 5 bases not matched to a gene; V was cut back by 0 bases and J by 0 bases. Looked up from germline, CDR1 is MNHEY and CDR2 is SVGEGT. CDR3: CASSYSKGLAGLSYEQYL. CDR3 DNA: TGTGCCAGCAGTTACTCCAAGGGACTAGCGGGGCTCTCCTACGAGCAGTACCTC.

For this clonotype: An end of the junction differs from the germline gene, which may be a read error. This chain links TRBV27 with TRBJ2-7, with 10 bases fitting TRBD2. There are 15 residues in the CDR3. In germline, CDR1 is MNHEY, CDR2 SMNVEV (reference sequence). CDR3 sequence (DNA): TGTACCAGCAGATATAGCGGGGGGAGCTCCTACGAGCAGTACTTC. Amino acids: CTSRYSGGSSYEQYF.

This clonotype has a count of ten or more. This chain connects TRBV12-3 or TRBV12-4 to TRBJ1-5; D not certain. Between the trimmed V and J ends, which lost 1 base and 7 bases, there was a span of 5 bases. The CDR3 runs to 12 residues. CDR3 DNA: TGTGCCAGCAGTTTAGGGTTACAGCCCCAGCATTTT. This encodes CASSLGLQPQHF.

The chain recombines TRBV4-2 with TRBJ2-3; a possible D gene is TRBD2 (7 bases). The germline V and J ends were trimmed by 5 bases and 3 bases, with 15 bases remaining between them. Germline V CDR1 and CDR2: LGHNA, YNFKEQ. CDR3 length equals 15 residues. This CDR3 reads CASSEGGLLTDTQYF. DNA for the CDR3: TGTGCCAGCAGCGAGGGGGGGCTGTTGACAGATACGCAGTATTTT.

Only one count was recorded for this clonotype. The rearrangement joins TRBV15 to TRBJ1-5; no definite D call. The CDR3 sequence is 16 residues long. Germline V gene sequence: CDR1 LNHNV, CDR2 YYDKDF (reference sequence). The V end was cut by 0 bases, the J end by 0 bases, with 9 bases between. The DNA of the CDR3 is TGTGCCACCAGCAGAGACGGCGGGCGTAGCAATCAGCCCCAGCATTTT. Translated: CATSRDGGRSNQPQHF.

V usage is TRBV27 and J usage is TRBJ1-5; no clear D. CDR3 length equals 16 residues. Trimming left V 4 bases short and J 5 bases short, with 18 bases between. Germline V gives CDR1 MNHEY, CDR2 SMNVEV (reference sequence). The CDR3 reads CASSSGPAVGDQPQHF. Here the CDR3 DNA reads TGTGCCAGCAGTTCCGGCCCGGCCGTTGGAGATCAGCCCCAGCATTTT.

This chain links TRBV7-9 with TRBJ2-7; 7 positions match TRBD1. The trim removed 1 base at V and 3 bases at J, leaving 3 bases unmatched. This CDR3 is built from 14 residues. Germline CDR1 reads SEHNR; CDR2 reads FQNEAQ (reference sequence). CDR3 in amino acids: CASSLGDSFYEQYF. CDR3 DNA: TGTGCCAGCAGCTTAGGGGACAGCTTCTACGAGCAGTACTTC. The complete variable domain, with remaining parts taken from reference TRBV7-9 and TRBJ2-7, reads DTGVSQNPRHKITKRGQNVTFRCDPISEHNRLYWYRQTLGQGPEFLTYFQNEAQLEKSRLLSDRFSAERPKGSFSTLEIQRTEQGDSAMYLCASSLGDSFYEQYFGPGTRLTVT.

The chain combines TRBV30 with TRBJ2-7; a possible D gene is TRBD1 (6 bases). CDR1 and CDR2 (germline): GTSNPN, SVGIG (reference sequence). CDR3 length equals 15 residues. V was cut by 2 bases and J by 2 bases, with 16 bases left in between. As DNA, the CDR3 is TGTGCCTGGAGTCTTCCGGGACACAAAGCCTACGAGCAGTACTTC. Its translation is CAWSLPGHKAYEQYF.

DNA for the CDR3: TGTGCCAGCAGTGACGGGCCTTATCAGCCCCAGCATTTT. It specifies CASSDGPYQPQHF. The chain has TRBV2 and TRBJ1-5; D gene unclear. This CDR3 spans 13 amino acids. V lost 3 bases, J lost 5 bases, and 8 bases lay in between. Germline V gives CDR1 SNHLY, CDR2 FYNNEI. Supplemented by reference TRBV2 and TRBJ1-5, the full variable domain reads EPEVTQTPSHQVTQMGQEVILRCVPISNHLYFYWYRQILGQKVEFLVSFYNNEISEKSEIFDDQFSVERPDGSNFTLKIRSTKLEDSAMYFCASSDGPYQPQHFGDGTRLSIL.

V and J are TRBV24-1 and TRBJ2-5; the D gene is possibly TRBD2 (6 bases). V was trimmed by 3 bases and J by 9 bases, leaving 10 bases between them. Germline V gene sequence: CDR1 KGHDR, CDR2 SFDVKD. This CDR3 region has 12 residues. The CDR3 loop is CATSDPPGAQYF. In nucleotides, the CDR3 is TGTGCCACCAGTGATCCACCGGGGGCCCAGTACTTC.

This clonotype was recorded at least ten times. This chain links TRBV29-1 with TRBJ2-1; unclear D gene. The V end was cut by 4 bases, the J end by 8 bases, with 3 bases between. Per the germline V gene, CDR1 is SQVTM and CDR2 is ANQGSEA. This CDR3 is built from 9 residues. CDR3 in DNA: TGCAGCGTTGGCTATGAGCAGTTCTTC. This codes for CSVGYEQFF.

This chain links TRBV20-1 with TRBJ2-7, with 8 bases matching TRBD1. The CDR3 contains 14 residues. Germline V gene lookup returns CDR1 DFQATT and CDR2 SNEGSKA (reference sequence). J was trimmed by 3 bases and V by 0 bases; bases with no gene match: 4. The CDR3 DNA reads TGCAGTGCTAGAGACTACGGACAGGGCTACGAGCAGTACTTC. Its protein product is CSARDYGQGYEQYF.

This clonotype was detected ten times or more. The chain couples TRBV20-1 to TRBJ1-1, with 7 bases lining up with TRBD1. The CDR3 is 15 residues long. V lost 0 bases and J lost 1; bases outside the gene matches: 5. CDR1 and CDR2 from the germline V gene are DFQATT and SNEGSKA (reference sequence). The CDR3 is CSARDLRTGNTEAFF. For the CDR3, the DNA is TGCAGTGCTAGAGATCTGCGGACAGGGAACACTGAAGCTTTCTTT.

This clonotype showed up many times. The chain recombines TRBV20-1 with TRBJ1-1; D is unresolved. V lost 0 bases and J lost 0, with 5 bases in between. This CDR3 has 13 residues. In germline, CDR1 is DFQATT, CDR2 SNEGSKA (reference sequence). The CDR3 region is CSARDPLNTEAFF. CDR3 coding DNA: TGCAGTGCTAGAGACCCCCTGAACACTGAAGCTTTCTTT.

The count of this clonotype is one. V usage is TRBV2 and J usage is TRBJ1-2; D is unclear. Trimming removed 4 bases from V and 7 bases from J, with 16 bases in between. The CDR3 totals 14 residues. Looked up from germline, CDR1 is SNHLY and CDR2 is FYNNEI. The CDR3 bases are TGTGCCAGCAGTGGGGCTTCGGCAGGAGGTGGCTACACCTTC. It encodes CASSGASAGGGYTF.

This clonotype was recorded only once. The V gene is TRBV7-9, the J gene TRBJ2-7; 12 bases agree with TRBD2. CDR1 and CDR2 (germline): SEHNR, FQNEAQ (reference sequence). Unmatched junction bases numbered 8, after V lost 5 bases and J lost 6 bases. The CDR3 covers 15 residues. This CDR3 reads CASSITSGRTFEQYF. CDR3 DNA sequence: TGTGCCAGCAGCATAACTAGCGGGAGGACGTTCGAGCAGTACTTC.